The sequence of this TCR beta chain was determined in a study of blood T cell repertoires in COVID-19. Individuals drawn from around 25 US areas were about 18 to 95 years old. Participants had their cohort set by participant-reported clinical history. V shed 4 bases, J shed 6 bases, and the junction held 10 bases outside the gene matches. This CDR3 contains 15 residues. CDR1 SGHVS and CDR2 FQNEAQ come from the germline V gene. Produced via immunoSEQ multiplex PCR; TCRdb's table is partial and in-frame only. Of hundreds of thousands of clones in the sample, roughly nine tenths are singletons; the top ten hold roughly a tenth.

The chain uses TRBV7-8 and TRBJ2-7, with 9 nucleotides matching TRBD1. The source is a woman in her twenties or thirties who had recovered from COVID-19. The sample consisted of PBMCs or T cells enriched from blood (not recorded which). CDR3 loop: CASSYSGTGTIEQYF. In DNA form, the CDR3 reads TGTGCCAGCAGCTATTCCGGGACAGGGACGATCGAGCAGTACTTC.